The clone carrying this T cell receptor (beta chain) was recorded many times. For naive CD8 T cells, sorting used the CD8+CD4-CCR7+CD45RA+ phenotype. Previously described methods and listed TCR primers produced bulk TCR libraries. MiXCR was run by TCRdb on the PCR reads, yielding one entry per CDR3 protein. Of under 800,000 distinct CDR3 sequences listed, less than 30% are singletons. The sample comes from a study of molecular identifiers for immune sequencing clone quantification. Sequencing was carried out using naive CD8+ T cells from blood, with Jurkat cell RNA spiked in. Documented subset: FACS-sorted CD8+CD4-CCR7+CD45RA+ naive T cells. The receptor's source is a human donor in good health. Some libraries in this study had Jurkat cell RNA spiked in.

The CDR3 region has the DNA TGTGCCAGCAGTTTGTACAGGGAGGAGACCCAGTACTTC. Translation: CASSLYREETQYF. The V call is TRBV12-3 or TRBV12-4, the J call TRBJ2-5; D possibly corresponds to TRBD1 (6 bases). The CDR3 is 13 amino acids. Trimming stripped 3 bases from V and 5 bases from J, with 10 bases between.